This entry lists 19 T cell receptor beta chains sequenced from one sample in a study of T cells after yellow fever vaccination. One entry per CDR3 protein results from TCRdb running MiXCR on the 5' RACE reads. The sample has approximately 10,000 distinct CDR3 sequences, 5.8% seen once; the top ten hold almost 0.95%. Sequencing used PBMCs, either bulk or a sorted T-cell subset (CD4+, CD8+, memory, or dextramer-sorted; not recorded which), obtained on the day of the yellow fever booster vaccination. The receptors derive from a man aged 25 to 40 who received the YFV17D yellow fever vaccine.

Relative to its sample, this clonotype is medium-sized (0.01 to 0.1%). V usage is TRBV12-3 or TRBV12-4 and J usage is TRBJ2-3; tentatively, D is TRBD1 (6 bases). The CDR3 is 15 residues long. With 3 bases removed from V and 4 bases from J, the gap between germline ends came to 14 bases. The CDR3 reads CASSFQGMVADTQYF. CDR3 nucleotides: TGTGCCAGCAGTTTCCAGGGGATGGTGGCAGATACGCAGTATTTT.

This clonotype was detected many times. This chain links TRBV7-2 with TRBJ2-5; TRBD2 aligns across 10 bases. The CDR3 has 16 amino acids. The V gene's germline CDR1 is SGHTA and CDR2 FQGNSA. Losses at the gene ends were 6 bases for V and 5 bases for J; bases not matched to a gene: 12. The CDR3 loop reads CASRRRAGGPGETQYF. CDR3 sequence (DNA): TGTGCCAGCAGACGACGAGCGGGAGGGCCGGGGGAGACCCAGTACTTC.

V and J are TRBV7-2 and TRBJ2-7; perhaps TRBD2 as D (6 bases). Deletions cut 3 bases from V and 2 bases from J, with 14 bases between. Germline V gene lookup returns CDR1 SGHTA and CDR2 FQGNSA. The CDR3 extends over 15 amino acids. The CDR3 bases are TGTGCCAGCAGCTTCTACGCGGGGTCCCCCTACGAGCAGTACTTC. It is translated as CASSFYAGSPYEQYF.

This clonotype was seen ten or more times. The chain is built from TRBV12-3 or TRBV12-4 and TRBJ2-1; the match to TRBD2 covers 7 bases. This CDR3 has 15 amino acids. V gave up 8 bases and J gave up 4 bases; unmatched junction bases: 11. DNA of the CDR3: TGTGCCAGCCGCCGTACGGGAGGCGAATACAATGAGCAGTTCTTC. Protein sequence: CASRRTGGEYNEQFF.

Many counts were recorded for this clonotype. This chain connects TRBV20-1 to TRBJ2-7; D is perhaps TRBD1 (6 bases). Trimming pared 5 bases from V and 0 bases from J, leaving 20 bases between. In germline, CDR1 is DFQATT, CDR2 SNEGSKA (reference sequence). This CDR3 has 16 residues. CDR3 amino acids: CSALRGPGQVSYEQYF. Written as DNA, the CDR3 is TGCAGTGCTTTGAGGGGACCGGGACAAGTCTCCTACGAGCAGTACTTC.

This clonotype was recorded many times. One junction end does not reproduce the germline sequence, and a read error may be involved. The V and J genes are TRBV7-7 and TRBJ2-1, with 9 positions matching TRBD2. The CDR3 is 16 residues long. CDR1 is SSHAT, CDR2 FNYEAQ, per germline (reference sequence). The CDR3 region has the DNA TGTGCTAGCAGCCCCCAAAGGACTAGCGACTACAATGAGCAGTTCTTC. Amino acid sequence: CASSPQRTSDYNEQFF.

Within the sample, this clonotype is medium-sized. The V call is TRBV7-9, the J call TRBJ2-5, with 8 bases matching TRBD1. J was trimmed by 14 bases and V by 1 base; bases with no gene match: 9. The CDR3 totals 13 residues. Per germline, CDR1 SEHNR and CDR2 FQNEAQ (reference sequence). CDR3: CASSLVEQGELYF. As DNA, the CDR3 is TGTGCCAGCAGCTTAGTAGAACAGGGGGAACTATACTTC.

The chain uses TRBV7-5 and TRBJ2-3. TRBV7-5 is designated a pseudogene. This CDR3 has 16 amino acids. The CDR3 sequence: CIPVPAGSRCADTQYF. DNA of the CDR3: TGCATCCCTGTGCCAGCCGGCAGCAGGTGCGCAGATACGCAGTATTTT.

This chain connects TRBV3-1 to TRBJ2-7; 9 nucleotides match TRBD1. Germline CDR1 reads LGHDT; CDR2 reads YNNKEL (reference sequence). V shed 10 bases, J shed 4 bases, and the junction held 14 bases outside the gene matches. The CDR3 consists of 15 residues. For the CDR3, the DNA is TGTGCCACCACCATCCCGGGACAGGGCAAATACGAGCAGTACTTC. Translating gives CATTIPGQGKYEQYF.

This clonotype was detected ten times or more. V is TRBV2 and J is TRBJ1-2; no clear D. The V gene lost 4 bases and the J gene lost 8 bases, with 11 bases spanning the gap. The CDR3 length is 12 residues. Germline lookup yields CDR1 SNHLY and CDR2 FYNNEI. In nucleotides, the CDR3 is TGTGCCAGCAGTGTTACCTTCGTGGGCTACACCTTC. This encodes CASSVTFVGYTF.

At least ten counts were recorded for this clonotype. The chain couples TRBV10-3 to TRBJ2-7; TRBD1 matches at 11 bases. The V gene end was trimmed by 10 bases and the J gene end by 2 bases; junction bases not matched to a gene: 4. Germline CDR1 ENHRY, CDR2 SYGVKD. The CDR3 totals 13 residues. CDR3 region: CATRTGGTYEQYF. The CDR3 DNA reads TGTGCCACTCGGACAGGGGGCACCTACGAGCAGTACTTC.

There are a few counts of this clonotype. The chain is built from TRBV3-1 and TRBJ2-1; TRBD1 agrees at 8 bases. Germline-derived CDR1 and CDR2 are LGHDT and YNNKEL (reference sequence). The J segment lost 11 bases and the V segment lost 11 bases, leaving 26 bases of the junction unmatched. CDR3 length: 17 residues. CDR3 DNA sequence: TGTGCCTCCACCCATATCTCGGACAGGGAGGATGTGAATAAGCAGTTCTTC. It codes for CASTHISDREDVNKQFF.

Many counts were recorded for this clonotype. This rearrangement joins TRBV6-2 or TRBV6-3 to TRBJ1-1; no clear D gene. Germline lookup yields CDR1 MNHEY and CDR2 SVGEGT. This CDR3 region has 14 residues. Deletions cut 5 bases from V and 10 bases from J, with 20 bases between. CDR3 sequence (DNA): TGTGCCAGCAGTCCTCTTGACGGATCCGGGAGAGCTTTCTTT. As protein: CASSPLDGSGRAFF.

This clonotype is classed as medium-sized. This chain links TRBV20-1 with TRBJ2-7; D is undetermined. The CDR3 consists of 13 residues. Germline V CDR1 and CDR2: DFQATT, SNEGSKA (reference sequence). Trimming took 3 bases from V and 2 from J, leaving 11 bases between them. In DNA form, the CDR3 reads TGCAGTGCTAGTGTGGCTCTTACCTACGAGCAGTACTTC. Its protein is CSASVALTYEQYF.

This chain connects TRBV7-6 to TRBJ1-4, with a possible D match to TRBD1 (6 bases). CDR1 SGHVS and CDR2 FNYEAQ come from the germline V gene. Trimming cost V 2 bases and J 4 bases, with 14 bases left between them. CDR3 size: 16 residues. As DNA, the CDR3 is TGTGCCAGCAGCTTATCGGGGGGCGGCCTTAATGAAAAACTGTTTTTT. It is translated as CASSLSGGGLNEKLFF.

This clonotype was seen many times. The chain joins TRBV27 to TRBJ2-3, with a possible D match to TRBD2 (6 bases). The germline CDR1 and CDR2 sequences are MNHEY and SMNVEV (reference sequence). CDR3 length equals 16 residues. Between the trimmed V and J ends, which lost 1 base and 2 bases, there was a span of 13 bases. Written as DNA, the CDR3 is TGTGCCAGCAGTTTATTTGGGACTTTCGCCACAGATACGCAGTATTTT. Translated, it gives CASSLFGTFATDTQYF.

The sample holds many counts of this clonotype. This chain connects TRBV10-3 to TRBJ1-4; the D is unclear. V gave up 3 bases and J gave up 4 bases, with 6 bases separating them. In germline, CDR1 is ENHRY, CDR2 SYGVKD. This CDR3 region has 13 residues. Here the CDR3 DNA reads TGTGCCATCAGTGACGGAATTAATGAAAAACTGTTTTTT. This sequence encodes CAISDGINEKLFF.

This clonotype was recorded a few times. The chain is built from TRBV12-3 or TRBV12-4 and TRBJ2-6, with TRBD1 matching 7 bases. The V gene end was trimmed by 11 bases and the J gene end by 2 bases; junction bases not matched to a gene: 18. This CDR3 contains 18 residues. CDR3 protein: CAFSLGRTGVTGANVLTF. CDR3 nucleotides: TGTGCCTTCAGTTTAGGACGCACAGGGGTAACTGGGGCCAACGTCCTGACTTTC.

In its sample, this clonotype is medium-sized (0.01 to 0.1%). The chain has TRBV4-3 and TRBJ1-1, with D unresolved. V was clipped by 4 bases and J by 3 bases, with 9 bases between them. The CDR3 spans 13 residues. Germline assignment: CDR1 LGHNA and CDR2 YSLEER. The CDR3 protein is CASSLQRYTEAFF. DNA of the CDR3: TGCGCCAGCAGCCTCCAGCGTTACACTGAAGCTTTCTTT.